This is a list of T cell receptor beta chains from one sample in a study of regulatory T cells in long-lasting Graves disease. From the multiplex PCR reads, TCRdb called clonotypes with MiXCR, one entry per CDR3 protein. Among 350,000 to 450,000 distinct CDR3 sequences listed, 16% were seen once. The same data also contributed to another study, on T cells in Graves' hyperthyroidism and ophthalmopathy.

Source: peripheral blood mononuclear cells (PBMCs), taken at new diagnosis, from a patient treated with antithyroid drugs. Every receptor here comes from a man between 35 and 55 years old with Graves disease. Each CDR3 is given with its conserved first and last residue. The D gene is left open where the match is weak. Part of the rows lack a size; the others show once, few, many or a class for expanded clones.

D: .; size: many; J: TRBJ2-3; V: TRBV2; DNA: TGTGCCAGCAGTGAATCCTGGGGGCGGAGCACAGATACGCAGTATTTT; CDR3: CASSESWGRSTDTQYF
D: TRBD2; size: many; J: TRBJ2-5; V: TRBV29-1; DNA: TGCAGCGTTGATGAGGGACTAGCGTCCGAGACCCAGTACTTC; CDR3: CSVDEGLASETQYF
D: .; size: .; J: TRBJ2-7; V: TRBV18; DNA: TGTGCCAGCTCACCTCAGGAGGGGGGCGAGCAGTACTTC; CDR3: CASSPQEGGEQYF
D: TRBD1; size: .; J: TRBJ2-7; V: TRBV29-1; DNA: TGCAGCGTACCGGGACAGGGGATGAACGAGCAGTACTTC; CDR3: CSVPGQGMNEQYF
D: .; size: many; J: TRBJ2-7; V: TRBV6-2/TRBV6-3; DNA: TGTGCCAGCAGTTCTACCGGGCCTTACGAGCAGTACTTC; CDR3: CASSSTGPYEQYF
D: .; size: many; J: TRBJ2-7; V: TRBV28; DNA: TGTGCCAGCAGACCCTTCGACAGCGCCTACGAGCAGTACTTC; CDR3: CASRPFDSAYEQYF
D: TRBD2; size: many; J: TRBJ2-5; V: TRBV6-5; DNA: TGTGCCAGCAGTTACTTGCTAGCGGGGTTCCGGTACCAAGAGACCCAGTACTTC; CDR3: CASSYLLAGFRYQETQYF
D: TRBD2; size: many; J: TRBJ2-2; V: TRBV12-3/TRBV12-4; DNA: TGTGCCAGCAGTTTCGGTATGAGCGGGAGGACGCCCGGGGAGCTGTTTTTT; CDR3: CASSFGMSGRTPGELFF
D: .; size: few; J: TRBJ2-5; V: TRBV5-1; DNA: TGCGCCAGCAGCGGGGGACAAACGGCCCAGTACTTC; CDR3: CASSGGQTAQYF
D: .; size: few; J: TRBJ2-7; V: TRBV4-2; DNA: TGTGCCAGCAGCCAAACTTCGGGTCAATCCTTCTACGAGCAGTACTTC; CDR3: CASSQTSGQSFYEQYF
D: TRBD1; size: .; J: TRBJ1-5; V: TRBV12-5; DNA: TGTGCTAGTGGGGTCAGGGGGATAAATCAGCCCCAGCATTTT; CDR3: CASGVRGINQPQHF
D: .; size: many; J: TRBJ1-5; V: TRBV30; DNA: TGTGCCTGGAGTGGCCAGGGTATCCAGCCCCAGCATTTT; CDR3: CAWSGQGIQPQHF
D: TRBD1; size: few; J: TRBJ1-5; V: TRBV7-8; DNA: TGTGCCAGCAGCTTAGGCGAGGGGGCAAGGCAGCCCCAGCATTTT; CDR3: CASSLGEGARQPQHF
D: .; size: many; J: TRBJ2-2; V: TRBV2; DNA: TGTGCCAGCAGTGTACAGGGTCGGACCGGGGAGCTGTTTTTT; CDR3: CASSVQGRTGELFF
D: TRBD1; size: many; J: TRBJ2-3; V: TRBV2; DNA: TGTGCCAGCAGGGACAGGGTGAGCACAGATACGCAGTATTTT; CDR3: CASRDRVSTDTQYF
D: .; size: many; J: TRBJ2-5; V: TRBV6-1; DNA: TGTGCCAGCAGTGAAGCGCTATGGACCCAGTACTTC; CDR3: CASSEALWTQYF
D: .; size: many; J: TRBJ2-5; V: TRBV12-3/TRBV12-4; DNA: TGTGCCAGCAGGCCTTGGACAGATCAAGAGACCCAGTACTTC; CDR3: CASRPWTDQETQYF
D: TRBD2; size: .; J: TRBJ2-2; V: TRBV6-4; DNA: TGTGCCAGCCGACTAGCGGGGGACACCGGGGAGCTGTTTTTT; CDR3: CASRLAGDTGELFF
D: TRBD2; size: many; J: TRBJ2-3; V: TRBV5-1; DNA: TGCGCCAGCAGCTTGGTCGGTAGCGGGGGGGCAACGAAGACGCAGTATTTT; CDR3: CASSLVGSGGATKTQYF
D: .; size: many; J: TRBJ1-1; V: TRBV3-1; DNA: TGTGCCAGCAGCCAAAAGTTTAGGGACACTGAAGCTTTCTTT; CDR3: CASSQKFRDTEAFF
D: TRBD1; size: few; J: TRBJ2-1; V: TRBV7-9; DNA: TGTGCCAGCAGCTTGCAGGGGGCCGATGAGCAGTTCTTC; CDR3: CASSLQGADEQFF
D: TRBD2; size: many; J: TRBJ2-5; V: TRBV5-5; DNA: TGTGCCAGCAGCTTGGACCTAGCGGGGGCCCCACAAGAGACCCAGTACTTC; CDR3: CASSLDLAGAPQETQYF
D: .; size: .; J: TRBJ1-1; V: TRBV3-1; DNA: TGTGCCAGCAGCCAACATGGGTCAAACACTGAAGCTTTCTTT; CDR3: CASSQHGSNTEAFF
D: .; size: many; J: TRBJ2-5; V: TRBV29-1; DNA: TGCAGCGTTCACCGCGGCGCTCTCGCGGAGACCCAGTACTTC; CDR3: CSVHRGALAETQYF
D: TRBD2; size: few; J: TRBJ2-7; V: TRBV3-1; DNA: TGTGCCAGCAGCCAAGATTGGCGGGGGGGGGCCTACGAGCAGTACTTC; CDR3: CASSQDWRGGAYEQYF
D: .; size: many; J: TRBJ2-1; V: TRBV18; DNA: TGTGCCAGCTCACTTATTTCGAGCTCCTACAATGAGCAGTTCTTC; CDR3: CASSLISSSYNEQFF
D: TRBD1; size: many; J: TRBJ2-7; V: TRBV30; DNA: TGTGCCTGGAGTGGGGGGGTCAGTGGGACAGGGTACGAGCAGTACTTC; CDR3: CAWSGGVSGTGYEQYF
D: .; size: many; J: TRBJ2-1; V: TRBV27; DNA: TGTGCCAGCAGCTCCCTAAGCTCCTACAATGAGCAGTTCTTC; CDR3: CASSSLSSYNEQFF
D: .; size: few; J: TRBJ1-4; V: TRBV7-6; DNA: TGTGCCAGCAGCCTTGCAACTAATGAAAAACTGTTTTTT; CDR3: CASSLATNEKLFF
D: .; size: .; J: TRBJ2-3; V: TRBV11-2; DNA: TGTGCCAGCAGCTTAGGACATCAAATCCCAAAGGTGGATACGCAGTATTTT; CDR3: CASSLGHQIPKVDTQYF
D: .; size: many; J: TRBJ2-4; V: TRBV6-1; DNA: TGTGCCAGCAGTGGCAAGCCTCAGGAACACATTCAGTACTTC; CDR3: CASSGKPQEHIQYF
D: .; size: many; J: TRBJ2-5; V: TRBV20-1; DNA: TGCAGTGCTCCAATCCCACCGTCCCAAGAGACCCAGTACTTC; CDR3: CSAPIPPSQETQYF
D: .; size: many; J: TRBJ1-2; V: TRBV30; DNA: TGTGCCTGGAACAACGGCTTCGGCTATGGCTACACCTTC; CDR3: CAWNNGFGYGYTF
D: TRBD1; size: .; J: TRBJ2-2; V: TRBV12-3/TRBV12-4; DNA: TGTGCCAGCAGCTTAGAGGGGGCCGACACCGGGGAGCTGTTTTTT; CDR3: CASSLEGADTGELFF
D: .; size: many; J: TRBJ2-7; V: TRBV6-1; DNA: TGTGCCAGCGGGGCGGGAACCTACGAGCAGTACTTC; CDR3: CASGAGTYEQYF
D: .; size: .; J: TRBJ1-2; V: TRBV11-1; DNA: TGTGCCAGCAGCCGGGACGAGTCCTATGGCTACACCTTC; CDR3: CASSRDESYGYTF
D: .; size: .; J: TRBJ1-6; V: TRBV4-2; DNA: TGTGCCAGCAGCCGATTGAAGGACGGAGTTAATTCACCCCTCCACTTT; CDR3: CASSRLKDGVNSPLHF
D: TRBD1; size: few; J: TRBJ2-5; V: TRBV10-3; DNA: TGTGCCATCAGTGACCCGGGACAGTCCAAGAAGACCCAGTACTTC; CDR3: CAISDPGQSKKTQYF
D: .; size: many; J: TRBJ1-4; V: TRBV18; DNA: TGTGCCAGCTCGCCATGGCCTCCGGGACACACTAATGAAAAACTGTTTTTT; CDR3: CASSPWPPGHTNEKLFF
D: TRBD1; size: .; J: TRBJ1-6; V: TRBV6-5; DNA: TGTGCCAGCAGTTACGGGACAGGGACCTATAATTCACCCCTCCACTTT; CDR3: CASSYGTGTYNSPLHF
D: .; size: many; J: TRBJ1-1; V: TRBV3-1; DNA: TGTGCCAGCGGACAACGTTCCGGGATAGCTTTCTTT; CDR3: CASGQRSGIAFF
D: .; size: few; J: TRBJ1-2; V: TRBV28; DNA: TGTGCCAGCAGGTTGACACAGGGAATAGCTAACTATGGCTACACCTTC; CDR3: CASRLTQGIANYGYTF
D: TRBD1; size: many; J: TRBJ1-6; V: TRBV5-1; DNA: TGCGCCAGCAGCTTTTTCCCGGGACAGGGAAGTTCACCCCTCCACTTT; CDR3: CASSFFPGQGSSPLHF
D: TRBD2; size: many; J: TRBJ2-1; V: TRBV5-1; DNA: TGCGCCAGCAGCTCTCTAGCGGGGGGGCAAAATGAGCAGTTCTTC; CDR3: CASSSLAGGQNEQFF
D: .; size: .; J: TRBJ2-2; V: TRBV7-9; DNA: TGTGCCAGCAGCAAGTACGGATCGGGGGCCGGGGAGCTGTTTTTT; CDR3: CASSKYGSGAGELFF
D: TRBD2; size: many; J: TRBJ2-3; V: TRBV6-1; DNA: TGTGCCAGCAGTGGCGGAAGGGTTAGCGGGGCTTCGTCATTTTCAGATACGCAGTATTTT; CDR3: CASSGGRVSGASSFSDTQYF
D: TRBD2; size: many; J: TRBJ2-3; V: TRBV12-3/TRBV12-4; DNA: TGTGCCAGCAGCTTCTTACTAGCGGGGGTAGATACGCAGTATTTT; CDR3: CASSFLLAGVDTQYF
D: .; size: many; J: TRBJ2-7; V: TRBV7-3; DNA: TGTGCCAGCAGCTTAAACAGAGAGTACGAGCAGTACTTC; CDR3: CASSLNREYEQYF
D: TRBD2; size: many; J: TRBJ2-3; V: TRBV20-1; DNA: TGCAGTGCCGGACTAGTTGACACAGATACGCAGTATTTT; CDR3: CSAGLVDTDTQYF
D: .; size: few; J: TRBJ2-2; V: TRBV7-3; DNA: TGTGCCAGCAGCTTACGGCAGGGAAGCCGGGAGCTGTTTTTT; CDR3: CASSLRQGSRELFF
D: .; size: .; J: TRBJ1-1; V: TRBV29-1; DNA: TGCAGCGCCCACCTGGGTGGGGAAGCTTTCTTT; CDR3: CSAHLGGEAFF